The rows below give T cell receptor beta chains drawn from one sample of a study of blood T cell repertoires in COVID-19. Profiling relied on immunoSEQ multiplex PCR, and the TCRdb table lists in-frame clones only, not all of them. The sample lists about 40,000 clones, about 85% occurring once. The sequencing sample was made of peripheral blood. These receptors originate from a middle-aged man in a cohort sampled during active COVID-19. The CDR3 runs from the conserved cysteine through the conserved F or W. Each record gives: V gene, D gene, clone size, J gene, CDR3 length, CDR3 protein, CDR3 DNA. D genes are given only for firm matches. Rows may omit the clone size; those that give it use once, few, many or a size class.

TRBV21-1,NA,NA,TRBJ1-1,17,CASRPGMSQGLDTEAFF,TGTGCCAGCAGGCCAGGGATGTCGCAGGGGCTAGACACTGAAGCTTTCTTT
TRBV7-6,TRBD2,NA,TRBJ2-1,15,CASSSSPGLANEQFF,TGTGCCAGCAGCTCCTCCCCGGGACTAGCTAATGAGCAGTTCTTC
TRBV25-1,TRBD1,NA,TRBJ2-1,14,CASSDRTGVHEQFF,TGTGCCAGCAGTGATCGGACAGGGGTCCATGAGCAGTTCTTC
TRBV3-1/TRBV3-2,TRBD2,NA,TRBJ2-6,18,CASSLGLAGGSGANVLTF,TGTGCCAGCAGCCTAGGACTAGCGGGCGGCTCTGGGGCCAACGTCCTGACTTTC
TRBV5-1,TRBD1,NA,TRBJ2-7,15,CASSRGTGGLYEQYF,TGCGCCAGCAGCAGGGGGACAGGGGGACTCTACGAGCAGTACTTC
TRBV11-2,TRBD2,NA,TRBJ2-1,17,CASSSPGLAGPRDEQFF,TGTGCCAGCAGCTCCCCGGGACTAGCGGGGCCCCGGGATGAGCAGTTCTTC
TRBV19,TRBD2,NA,TRBJ2-5,13,CASSGASQETQYF,TGTGCCAGCAGCGGGGCATCCCAAGAGACCCAGTACTTC
TRBV23-1,NA,NA,TRBJ2-3,16,CASSQIGQPRTDTQYF,TGCGCCAGCAGTCAAATTGGACAGCCCCGCACAGATACGCAGTATTTT
TRBV5-6,NA,NA,TRBJ2-7,17,CASSYPSGDPGPYEQYF,TGTGCCAGCAGCTACCCCTCGGGGGACCCCGGCCCCTACGAGCAGTACTTC
TRBV7-2,NA,once,TRBJ2-7,15,CASSLSWDTEGEQYF,TGTGCCAGCAGCTTAAGTTGGGACACCGAGGGAGAGCAGTACTTC
TRBV9,NA,NA,TRBJ2-3,15,CASSVGAAYTDTQYF,TGTGCCAGCAGCGTAGGGGCCGCGTACACAGATACGCAGTATTTT
TRBV3-1/TRBV3-2,NA,once,TRBJ2-1,13,CASSPDRYNEQFF,TGTGCCAGCAGCCCCGATCGGTACAATGAGCAGTTCTTC
TRBV9,TRBD2,NA,TRBJ2-5,17,CASSASDGTTLQETQYF,TGTGCCAGCAGCGCTTCAGACGGGACTACTCTCCAAGAGACCCAGTACTTC
TRBV2,NA,NA,TRBJ2-7,15,CASKAEGTDSYEQYF,TGTGCCAGTAAAGCGGAGGGGACCGACTCCTACGAGCAGTACTTC
TRBV5-4,TRBD1,NA,TRBJ2-7,12,CASSWTGNEQYF,TGTGCCAGCAGCTGGACAGGGAACGAGCAGTACTTC
TRBV29-1,NA,NA,TRBJ2-1,15,CSLGLAASSYNEQFF,TGCAGCCTAGGGTTAGCGGCTAGCTCCTACAATGAGCAGTTCTTC
TRBV3-1/TRBV3-2,NA,NA,TRBJ1-3,16,CASSREDRGSRNTIYF,TGTGCCAGCAGCCGAGAAGACCGGGGGTCACGGAACACCATATATTTT
TRBV6-2/TRBV6-3,TRBD1,NA,TRBJ1-1,15,CASSQRDRESTEAFF,TGTGCCAGCAGTCAACGGGACAGGGAAAGCACTGAAGCTTTCTTT
TRBV24-1,TRBD2,NA,TRBJ2-1,16,CATSPFPSGTYNEQFF,TGTGCCACCAGCCCGTTCCCTAGCGGGACTTACAATGAGCAGTTCTTC
TRBV13,NA,NA,TRBJ2-1,15,CASSHVGAASNEQFF,TGTGCCAGCAGCCATGTGGGTGCAGCGAGCAATGAGCAGTTCTTC
TRBV4-1,NA,NA,TRBJ1-1,12,CASVGGNTEAFF,TGCGCCAGCGTGGGGGGAAACACTGAAGCTTTCTTT
TRBV19,NA,NA,TRBJ1-2,14,CASSTRTDFYGYTF,TGTGCCAGTAGTACGAGGACGGACTTCTATGGCTACACCTTC
TRBV10-1,NA,NA,TRBJ1-5,16,CASSLTRSTGWQPQHF,TGCGCCAGCAGTTTAACAAGGTCCACGGGATGGCAGCCCCAGCATTTT
TRBV9,NA,once,TRBJ2-2,16,CASSLPSRVASGELFF,TGTGCCAGCAGCCTCCCCTCTCGGGTTGCTTCCGGGGAGCTGTTTTTT
TRBV19,TRBD1,NA,TRBJ1-2,13,CASSITGDNGYTF,TGTGCCAGTAGTATTACAGGGGATAATGGCTACACCTTC